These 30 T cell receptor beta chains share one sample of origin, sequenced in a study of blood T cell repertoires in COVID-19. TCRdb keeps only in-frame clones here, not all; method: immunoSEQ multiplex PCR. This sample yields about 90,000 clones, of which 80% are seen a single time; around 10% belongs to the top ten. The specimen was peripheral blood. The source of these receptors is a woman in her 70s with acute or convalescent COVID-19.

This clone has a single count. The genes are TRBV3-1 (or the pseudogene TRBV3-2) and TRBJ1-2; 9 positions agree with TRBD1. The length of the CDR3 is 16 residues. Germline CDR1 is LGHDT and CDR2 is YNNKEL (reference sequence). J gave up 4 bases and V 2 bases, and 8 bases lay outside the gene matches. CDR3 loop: CASSQQAGQGGYGYTF. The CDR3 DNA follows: TGTGCCAGCAGCCAACAGGCGGGACAGGGAGGCTATGGCTACACCTTC.

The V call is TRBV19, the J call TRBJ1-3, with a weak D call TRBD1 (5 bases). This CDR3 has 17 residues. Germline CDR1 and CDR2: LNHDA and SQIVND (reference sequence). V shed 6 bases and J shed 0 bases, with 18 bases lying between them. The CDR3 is CASSSIQASFSGNTIYF. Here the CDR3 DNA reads TGTGCCAGTAGCTCTATACAGGCATCCTTCTCTGGAAACACCATATATTTT.

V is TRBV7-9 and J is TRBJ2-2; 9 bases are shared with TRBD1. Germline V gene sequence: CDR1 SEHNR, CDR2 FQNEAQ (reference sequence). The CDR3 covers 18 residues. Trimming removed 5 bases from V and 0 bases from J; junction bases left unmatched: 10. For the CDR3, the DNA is TGTGCCAGCAGCCCGGAACTGGGACAGGGATCGAACACCGGGGAGCTGTTTTTT. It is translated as CASSPELGQGSNTGELFF. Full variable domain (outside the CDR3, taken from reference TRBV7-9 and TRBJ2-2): DTGVSQNPRHKITKRGQNVTFRCDPISEHNRLYWYRQTLGQGPEFLTYFQNEAQLEKSRLLSDRFSAERPKGSFSTLEIQRTEQGDSAMYLCASSPELGQGSNTGELFFGEGSRLTVL.

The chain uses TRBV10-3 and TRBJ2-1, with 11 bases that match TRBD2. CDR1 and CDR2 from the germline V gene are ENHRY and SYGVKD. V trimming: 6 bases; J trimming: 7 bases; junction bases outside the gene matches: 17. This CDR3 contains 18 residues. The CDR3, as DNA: TGTGCCATCAGCCAGACAGGGGCGTTGACTAGCGGGATTAATGAGCAGTTCTTC. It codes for CAISQTGALTSGINEQFF.

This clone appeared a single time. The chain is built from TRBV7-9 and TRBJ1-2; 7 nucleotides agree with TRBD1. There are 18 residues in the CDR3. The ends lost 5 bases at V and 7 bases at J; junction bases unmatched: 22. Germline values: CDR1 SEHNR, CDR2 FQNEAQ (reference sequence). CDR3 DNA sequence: TGTGCCAGCAGCCAAACTTTGGATTTTCCTACTTCAGGGGGTGGCTACACCTTC. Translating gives CASSQTLDFPTSGGGYTF.

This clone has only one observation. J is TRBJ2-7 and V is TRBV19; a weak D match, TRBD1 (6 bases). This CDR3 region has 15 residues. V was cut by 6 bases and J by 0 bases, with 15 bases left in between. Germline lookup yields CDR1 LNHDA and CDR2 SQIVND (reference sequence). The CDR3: CASSGASGHSYEQYF. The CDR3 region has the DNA TGTGCCAGTAGCGGAGCCTCGGGACACTCCTACGAGCAGTACTTC.

In DNA form, the CDR3 reads TGCGCCAGCAGCTTGCGCCTAGCGGGGCCCAATGAGCAGTTCTTC. Protein sequence: CASSLRLAGPNEQFF. The V and J genes are TRBV5-1 and TRBJ2-1, with 9 bases that match TRBD2. This CDR3 spans 15 amino acids. The ends lost 1 base at V and 6 bases at J; junction bases unmatched: 5. Germline lookup yields CDR1 SGHRS and CDR2 YFSETQ.

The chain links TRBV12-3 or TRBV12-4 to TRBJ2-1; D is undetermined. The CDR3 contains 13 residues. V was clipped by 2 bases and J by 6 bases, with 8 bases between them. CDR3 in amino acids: CASSLKHGNEQFF. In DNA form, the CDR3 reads TGTGCCAGCAGTTTAAAGCACGGCAATGAGCAGTTCTTC.

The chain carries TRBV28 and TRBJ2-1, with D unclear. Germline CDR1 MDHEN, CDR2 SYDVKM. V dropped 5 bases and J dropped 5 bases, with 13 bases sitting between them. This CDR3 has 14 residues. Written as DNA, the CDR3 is TGTGCCAGCAGTCCCTACCATAGAAACAATGAGCAGTTCTTC. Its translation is CASSPYHRNNEQFF.

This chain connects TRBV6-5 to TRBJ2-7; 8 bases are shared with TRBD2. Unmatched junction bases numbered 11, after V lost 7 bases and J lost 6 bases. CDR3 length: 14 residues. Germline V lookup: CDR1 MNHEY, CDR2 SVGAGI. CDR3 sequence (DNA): TGTGCCAGCACCTACGGGGGGGCTTCCCTCGAGCAGTACTTC. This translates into CASTYGGASLEQYF.

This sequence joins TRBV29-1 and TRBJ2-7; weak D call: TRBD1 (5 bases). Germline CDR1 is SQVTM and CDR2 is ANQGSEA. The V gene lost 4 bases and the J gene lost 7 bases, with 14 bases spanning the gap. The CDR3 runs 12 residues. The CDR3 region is CSVGQPPWEQYF. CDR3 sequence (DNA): TGCAGCGTTGGACAGCCTCCTTGGGAGCAGTACTTC.

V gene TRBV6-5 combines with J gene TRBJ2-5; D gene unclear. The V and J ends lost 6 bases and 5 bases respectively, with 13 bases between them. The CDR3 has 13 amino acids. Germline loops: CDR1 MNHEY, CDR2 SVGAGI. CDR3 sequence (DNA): TGTGCCAGCAGAACCCCTAGTTGGGAGACCCAGTACTTC. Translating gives CASRTPSWETQYF.

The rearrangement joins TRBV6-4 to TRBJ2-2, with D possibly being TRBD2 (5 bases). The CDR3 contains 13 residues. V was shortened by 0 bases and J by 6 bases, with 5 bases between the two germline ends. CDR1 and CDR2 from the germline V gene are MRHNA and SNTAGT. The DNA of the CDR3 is TGTGCCAGCAGTGACTCAGCGGCCGGGGAGCTGTTTTTT. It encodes CASSDSAAGELFF.

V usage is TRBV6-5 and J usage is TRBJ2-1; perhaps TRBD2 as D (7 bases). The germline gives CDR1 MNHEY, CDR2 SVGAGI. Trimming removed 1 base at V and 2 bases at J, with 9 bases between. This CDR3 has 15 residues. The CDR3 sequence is CASSYFGGPYNEQFF. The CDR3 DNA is TGTGCCAGCAGTTACTTCGGGGGGCCCTACAATGAGCAGTTCTTC.

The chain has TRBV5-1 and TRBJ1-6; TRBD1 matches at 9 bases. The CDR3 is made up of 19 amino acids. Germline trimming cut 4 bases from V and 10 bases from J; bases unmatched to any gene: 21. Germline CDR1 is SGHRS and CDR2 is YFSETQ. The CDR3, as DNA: TGCGCCAGCAGCCCCGTACCGGGACAGGGACGTTACATGGGATCACCCCTCCACTTT. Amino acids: CASSPVPGQGRYMGSPLHF.

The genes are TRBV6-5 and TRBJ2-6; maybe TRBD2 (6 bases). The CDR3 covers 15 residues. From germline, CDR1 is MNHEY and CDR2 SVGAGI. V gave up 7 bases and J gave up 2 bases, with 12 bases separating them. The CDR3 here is CASKERRAGANVLTF. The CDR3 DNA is TGTGCCAGCAAGGAGAGGAGGGCTGGGGCCAACGTCCTGACTTTC.

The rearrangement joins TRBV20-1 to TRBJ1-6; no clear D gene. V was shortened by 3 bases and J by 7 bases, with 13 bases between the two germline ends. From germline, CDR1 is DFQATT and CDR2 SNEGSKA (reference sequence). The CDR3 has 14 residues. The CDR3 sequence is CSASIAIRNSPLHF. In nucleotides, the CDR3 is TGCAGTGCTAGTATCGCTATCCGGAATTCACCCCTCCACTTT.

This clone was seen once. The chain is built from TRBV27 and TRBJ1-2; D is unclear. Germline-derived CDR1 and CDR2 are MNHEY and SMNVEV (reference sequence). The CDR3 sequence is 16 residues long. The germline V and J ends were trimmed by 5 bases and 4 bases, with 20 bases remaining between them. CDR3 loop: CASSDSRSSSGYGYTF. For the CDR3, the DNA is TGTGCCAGCAGTGACTCCCGGTCCTCCTCGGGCTATGGCTACACCTTC.

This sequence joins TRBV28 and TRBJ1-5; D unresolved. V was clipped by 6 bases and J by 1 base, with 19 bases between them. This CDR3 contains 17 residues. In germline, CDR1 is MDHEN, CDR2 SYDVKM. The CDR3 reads CASRTPILSRSNQPQHF. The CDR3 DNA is TGTGCCAGCAGAACCCCCATCCTGTCGAGGAGCAATCAGCCCCAGCATTTT.

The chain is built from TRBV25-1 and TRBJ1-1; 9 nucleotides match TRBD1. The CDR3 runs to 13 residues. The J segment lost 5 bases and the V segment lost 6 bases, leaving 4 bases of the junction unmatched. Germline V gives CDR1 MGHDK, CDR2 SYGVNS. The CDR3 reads CASSRQGVTEAFF. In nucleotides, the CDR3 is TGTGCCAGCAGCAGACAGGGGGTTACTGAAGCTTTCTTT.

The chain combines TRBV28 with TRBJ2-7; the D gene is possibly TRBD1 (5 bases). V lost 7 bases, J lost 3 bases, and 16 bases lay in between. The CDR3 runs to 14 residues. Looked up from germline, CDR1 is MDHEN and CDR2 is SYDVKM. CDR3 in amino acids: CASNQGGEDYEQYF. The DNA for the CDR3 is TGTGCCAGCAACCAGGGTGGCGAGGACTACGAGCAGTACTTC.

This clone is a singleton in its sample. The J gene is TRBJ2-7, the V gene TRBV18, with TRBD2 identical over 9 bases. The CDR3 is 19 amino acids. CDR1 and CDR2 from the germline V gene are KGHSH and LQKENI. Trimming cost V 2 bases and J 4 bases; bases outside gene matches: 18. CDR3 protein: CASSPSRTGPTSGVYEQYF. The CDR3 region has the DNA TGTGCCAGCTCACCAAGTCGGACAGGCCCGACTAGCGGAGTTTACGAGCAGTACTTC.

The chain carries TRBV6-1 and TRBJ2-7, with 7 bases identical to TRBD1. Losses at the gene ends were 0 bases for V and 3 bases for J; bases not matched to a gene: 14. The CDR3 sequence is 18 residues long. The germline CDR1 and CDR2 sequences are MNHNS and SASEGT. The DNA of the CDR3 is TGTGCCAGCAGTGAAGCCCCTACGGGACAGACACTTATCTACGAGCAGTACTTC. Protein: CASSEAPTGQTLIYEQYF.

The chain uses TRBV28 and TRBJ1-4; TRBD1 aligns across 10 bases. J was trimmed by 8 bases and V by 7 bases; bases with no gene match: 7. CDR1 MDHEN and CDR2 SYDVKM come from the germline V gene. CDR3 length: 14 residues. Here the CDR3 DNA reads TGTGCCAGCATCGAGGACAGGGGGGACGAAAAACTGTTTTTT. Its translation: CASIEDRGDEKLFF.

CDR3 region: CASSPLTSGGAGMDTQYF. In DNA form, the CDR3 reads TGTGCCAGCAGCCCATTGACTAGCGGGGGGGCCGGTATGGATACGCAGTATTTT. V usage is TRBV5-4 and J usage is TRBJ2-3, with 14 bases that match TRBD2. V was clipped by 4 bases and J by 6 bases; unmatched bases: 13. Germline V gene sequence: CDR1 SGHNT, CDR2 YYREEE (reference sequence). CDR3 length equals 18 residues.

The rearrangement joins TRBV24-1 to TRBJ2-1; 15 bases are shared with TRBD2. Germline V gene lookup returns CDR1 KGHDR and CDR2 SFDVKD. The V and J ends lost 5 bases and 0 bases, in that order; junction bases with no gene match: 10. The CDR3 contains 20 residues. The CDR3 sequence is CATSALGLAGGPGSYNEQFF. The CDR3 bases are TGTGCCACCAGTGCCCTAGGACTAGCGGGAGGGCCGGGCTCCTACAATGAGCAGTTCTTC.

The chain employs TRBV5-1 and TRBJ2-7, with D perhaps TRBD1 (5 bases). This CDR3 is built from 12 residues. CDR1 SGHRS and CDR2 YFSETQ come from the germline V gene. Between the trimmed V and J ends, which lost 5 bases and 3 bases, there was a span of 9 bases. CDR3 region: CASRDTSYEQYF. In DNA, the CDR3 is TGCGCCAGCAGGGACACCAGCTACGAGCAGTACTTC.

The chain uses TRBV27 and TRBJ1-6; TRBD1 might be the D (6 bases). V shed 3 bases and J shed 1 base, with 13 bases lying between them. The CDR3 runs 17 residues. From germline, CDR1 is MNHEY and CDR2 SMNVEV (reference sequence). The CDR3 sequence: CASSFQGFGSYNSPLHF. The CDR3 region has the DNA TGTGCCAGCAGTTTCCAGGGGTTCGGGTCCTATAATTCACCCCTCCACTTT.

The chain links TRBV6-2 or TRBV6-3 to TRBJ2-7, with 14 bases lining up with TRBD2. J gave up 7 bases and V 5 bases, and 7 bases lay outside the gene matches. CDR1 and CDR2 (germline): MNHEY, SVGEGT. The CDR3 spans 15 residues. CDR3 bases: TGTGCCAGCAGTCCGACTAGCGGGGGGGCCAGGGAGCAGTACTTC. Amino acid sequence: CASSPTSGGAREQYF.

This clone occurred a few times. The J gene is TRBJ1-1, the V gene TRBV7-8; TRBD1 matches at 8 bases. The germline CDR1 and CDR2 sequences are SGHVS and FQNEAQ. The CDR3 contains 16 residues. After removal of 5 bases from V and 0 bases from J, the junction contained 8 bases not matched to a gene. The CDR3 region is CASSTTGGRVNTEAFF. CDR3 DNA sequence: TGTGCCAGCAGCACTACAGGGGGTCGTGTGAACACTGAAGCTTTCTTT.